This is a list of T cell receptor beta chains from one sample in a study of blood T cells in healthy people across ages. TCRdb reanalysed the 5' RACE reads using MiXCR and keeps one entry per CDR3 protein. The profile shows 1.6 million or so distinct CDR3 sequences, 30% to 40% of them singletons. The sequencing input was blood. These receptors were taken from a woman aged 25 to 45 in good health. CDR3s include the opening cysteine and the closing phenylalanine or tryptophan. A D gene is named only where the DNA matches it firmly. A row's size may be missing; if present it is once, few, many or a size class.

clone_size	v_call	j_call	d_call	cdr3_aa	cdr3_nt
NA	TRBV29-1	TRBJ2-3	NA	CSVVSGIRSTDTQYF	TGCAGCGTTGTTTCTGGCATCCGTAGCACAGATACGCAGTATTTT
few	TRBV12-3/TRBV12-4	TRBJ2-5	NA	CVSSRTVEETQYF	TGTGTCAGCAGTCGTACCGTGGAGGAGACCCAGTACTTC
once	TRBV9	TRBJ2-2	NA	CASSVITGELFF	TGTGCCAGCAGCGTAATTACCGGGGAGCTGTTTTTT
NA	TRBV13	TRBJ1-1	NA	CASSSMTENTEAFF	TGTGCCAGCAGCTCCATGACAGAGAACACTGAAGCTTTCTTT
NA	TRBV7-6	TRBJ2-1	TRBD1	CASSARTGDNEQFF	TGTGCCAGCAGCGCCCGGACAGGGGACAATGAGCAGTTCTTC
NA	TRBV5-1	TRBJ1-1	NA	CASSGTGTLNTEAFF	TGCGCCAGCAGCGGCACAGGGACCTTGAACACTGAAGCTTTCTTT
NA	TRBV28	TRBJ2-7	NA	CASSPSAPLYEQYF	TGTGCCAGCAGCCCGTCGGCCCCACTCTACGAGCAGTACTTC
NA	TRBV4-1	TRBJ2-3	NA	CASSRSPGGQTDTQYF	TGCGCCAGCAGCCGATCCCCGGGGGGCCAGACAGATACGCAGTATTTT
few	TRBV20-1	TRBJ1-1	NA	CSAPANTEAFF	TGCAGTGCTCCGGCTAACACTGAAGCTTTCTTT
few	TRBV7-9	TRBJ2-1	TRBD2	CASSLAGLAGESYNEQFF	TGTGCCAGCAGCTTAGCGGGACTAGCGGGGGAATCCTACAATGAGCAGTTCTTC
NA	TRBV7-9	TRBJ2-7	TRBD1	CASILPDRDEQYF	TGTGCCAGCATCCTCCCCGACAGGGACGAGCAGTACTTC
NA	TRBV5-1	TRBJ2-1	NA	CASRADLFYNEQFF	TGCGCCAGCAGAGCCGACCTTTTCTACAATGAGCAGTTCTTC